One sample yielded the 30 T cell receptor beta chains listed below, sequenced in a study of shared clonotypes between healthy human individuals. Produced via immunoSEQ multiplex PCR; TCRdb's table is partial and in-frame only. The data hold roughly 650,000 clones, with around 97% observed a single time. Sequencing used naive CD4+ T cells sorted from blood. Regarding subset: CD45RA+ positively selected. Receptors originate from a woman between 25 and 40 years old in good health.

The table lists this clone with a count of one. The chain has TRBV28 and TRBJ1-1, with D possibly matching TRBD1 (5 bases). With 6 bases removed from V and 0 bases from J, the gap between germline ends came to 11 bases. The V gene's germline CDR1 is MDHEN and CDR2 SYDVKM. The CDR3 sequence is 14 residues long. CDR3 DNA sequence: TGTGCCAGCAGCCGGACAAGTATGAACACTGAAGCTTTCTTT. Translation gives CASSRTSMNTEAFF.

The rearrangement uses TRBV23-1 and TRBJ2-3; no reliable D call. TRBV23-1 has ORF status, its function being uncertain. V lost 0 bases to trimming and J lost 2 bases, with 15 bases between them. The CDR3 runs 17 residues. The CDR3 region is CASSQSSPEESTDTQYF. Here the CDR3 DNA reads TGCGCCAGCAGTCAATCATCGCCAGAGGAGTCCACAGATACGCAGTATTTT.

The gene calls are TRBV5-6 and TRBJ2-7, with a tentative D call TRBD2 (5 bases). Germline V gene sequence: CDR1 SGHDT, CDR2 YYEEEE. This CDR3 has 14 residues. Trimming took 0 bases from V and 3 from J, leaving 10 bases between them. The CDR3 protein is CASSLGGISYEQYF. The CDR3 nucleotides are TGTGCCAGCAGCTTGGGAGGGATAAGCTACGAGCAGTACTTC.

This chain connects TRBV18 to TRBJ2-5; 11 bases agree with TRBD2. V was pared by 3 bases and J by 11 bases, with 17 bases of the junction left unmatched. Germline V gene data show CDR1 as KGHSH and CDR2 as LQKENI. The CDR3 totals 17 residues. Here the CDR3 reads CASSPPAPLAGGGEQYF. The CDR3 nucleotides read TGTGCCAGCTCACCCCCCGCTCCATTAGCGGGAGGGGGTGAGCAGTACTTC.

The chain joins TRBV6-6 to TRBJ2-7; either TRBD1 or TRBD2 may supply D (5 bases each). CDR1 and CDR2 from the germline V gene are MNHNY and SVGAGI (reference sequence). CDR3 length: 14 amino acids. Trimming shortened V by 7 bases and J by 1 base, and 14 bases separated the two germline ends. The CDR3 reads CASTLGALSYEQYF. The CDR3 region has the DNA TGTGCCAGCACCCTCGGGGCCCTATCCTACGAGCAGTACTTC.

This chain links TRBV5-4 with TRBJ1-1; possible D gene TRBD1, 5 bases. The CDR3 has 15 amino acids. Germline loops: CDR1 SGHNT, CDR2 YYREEE (reference sequence). Trimming took off 4 bases at V and 2 bases at J, with 15 bases between the two ends. CDR3 sequence (DNA): TGTGCCAGCAGCCCGCTGGCCAGGGCCAACACTGAAGCTTTCTTT. The encoded protein is CASSPLARANTEAFF.

V is TRBV7-8 and J is TRBJ2-7, with D tentatively TRBD2 (5 bases). The CDR3 spans 15 residues. CDR1 and CDR2 from the germline V gene are SGHVS and FQNEAQ. Trimming removed 1 base at V and 4 bases at J, with 14 bases between. The CDR3 region has the DNA TGTGCCAGCAGCTTAGTGGCGGGCCTTGGGTACGAGCAGTACTTC. It codes for CASSLVAGLGYEQYF.

This chain connects TRBV5-1 to TRBJ2-5; 8 nucleotides align to TRBD2. J was trimmed by 1 base and V by 4 bases; bases with no gene match: 3. The germline V gene encodes CDR1 SGHRS and CDR2 YFSETQ. The CDR3 sequence is 14 residues long. The CDR3 DNA reads TGCGCCAGCAGCGGCGGGGGGACCCAAGAGACCCAGTACTTC. It encodes CASSGGGTQETQYF.

Remarks on this clone: This sample also contains other DNA sequences that code for the same CDR3. This chain uses TRBV6-5 with TRBJ1-1; maybe TRBD1 (6 bases). Trimming left V 0 bases short and J 4 bases short, with 9 bases between. CDR1 and CDR2 from the germline V gene are MNHEY and SVGAGI. This CDR3 contains 14 residues. CDR3 in amino acids: CASSYSGGGTEAFF. DNA of the CDR3: TGTGCCAGCAGTTACTCAGGGGGAGGCACTGAAGCTTTCTTT.

A single count supports this clone. V and J are TRBV27 and TRBJ2-2; 8 bases are shared with TRBD2. Germline loops: CDR1 MNHEY, CDR2 SMNVEV (reference sequence). This CDR3 contains 17 residues. J lost 1 base, V lost 2 bases, and 6 bases had no gene match. CDR3 sequence: CASSLLGLAGNTGELFF. DNA of the CDR3: TGTGCCAGCAGTTTACTTGGGCTAGCGGGGAACACCGGGGAGCTGTTTTTT.

The J gene is TRBJ2-1, the V gene TRBV15, with 7 bases aligning to TRBD1. Per the germline V gene, CDR1 is LNHNV and CDR2 is YYDKDF (reference sequence). V shed 3 bases and J 5 bases; nucleotides not matched to a gene: 4. The CDR3 sequence is 14 residues long. CDR3 loop: CATSSGTANNEQFF. The CDR3 DNA follows: TGTGCCACCAGCAGTGGGACAGCAAACAATGAGCAGTTCTTC.

This rearrangement joins TRBV5-1 to TRBJ1-6; possibly TRBD1 for D (6 bases). CDR1 and CDR2 from the germline V gene are SGHRS and YFSETQ. The V end lost 0 bases, the J end lost 7 bases, and 11 bases lay between the germline ends. The CDR3 contains 15 residues. This chain's CDR3 is CASSLGDTGNSPLHF. CDR3 nucleotide sequence: TGCGCCAGCAGCTTGGGGGACACTGGGAATTCACCCCTCCACTTT.

In its sample, this clone was seen once. The CDR3 here is CAKTSGGHTDTQYF. The CDR3 nucleotides are TGTGCCAAGACAAGCGGGGGACACACAGATACGCAGTATTTT. The chain couples TRBV2 to TRBJ2-3; 8 bases are shared with TRBD2. V trimming: 10 bases; J trimming: 2 bases; junction bases outside the gene matches: 8. CDR1 is SNHLY, CDR2 FYNNEI, per germline. The length of the CDR3 is 14 residues.

The chain joins TRBV7-9 to TRBJ2-7; D is perhaps TRBD2 (6 bases). The V end lost 3 bases, the J end lost 4 bases, and 16 bases lay between the germline ends. The germline CDR1 and CDR2 sequences are SEHNR and FQNEAQ (reference sequence). The CDR3 extends over 15 amino acids. The CDR3 DNA follows: TGTGCCAGCAGCTTTAAGGGGCTAGCGAATTACGAGCAGTACTTC. Encoded protein: CASSFKGLANYEQYF.

The gene calls are TRBV11-2 and TRBJ1-3; 7 bases match TRBD1. The CDR3 is 18 residues long. Trimming removed 1 base from V and 0 bases from J; junction bases left unmatched: 9. Per the germline V gene, CDR1 is SGHAT and CDR2 is FQNNGV. CDR3 in amino acids: CASSLGPYRGNSGNTIYF. CDR3 bases: TGTGCCAGCAGCTTAGGCCCCTACAGGGGCAACTCTGGAAACACCATATATTTT.

The J gene is TRBJ2-1, the V gene TRBV7-9; 15 positions agree with TRBD2. This CDR3 is 17 amino acids long. After removal of 5 bases from V and 9 bases from J, the junction contained 11 bases not matched to a gene. Germline-derived CDR1 and CDR2 are SEHNR and FQNEAQ (reference sequence). The DNA for the CDR3 is TGTGCCAGCAGCCCGGCAGGACTAGCGGGAGGGAAGGGTGAGCAGTTCTTC. Translation: CASSPAGLAGGKGEQFF.

The CDR3 region is CASSPGAALPQYF. DNA of the CDR3: TGTGCCAGCAGCCCTGGTGCAGCCCTACCTCAGTACTTC. V and J are TRBV6-6 and TRBJ2-4; unclear D gene. Trimming left V 6 bases short and J 12 bases short, with 18 bases between. The CDR3 is 13 residues long. Germline V gene data show CDR1 as MNHNY and CDR2 as SVGAGI (reference sequence).

This rearrangement joins TRBV5-1 to TRBJ2-7; a possible D gene is TRBD1 (6 bases). Deletions cut 7 bases from V and 5 bases from J, with 19 bases between. The CDR3 loop spans 14 amino acids. Germline CDR1 reads SGHRS; CDR2 reads YFSETQ. CDR3 sequence: CASAPRTAFDEQYF. The CDR3 DNA reads as TGCGCCAGCGCCCCCCGGACAGCTTTCGACGAGCAGTACTTC.

The count of this clone is one. This rearrangement joins TRBV18 to TRBJ2-7, with D perhaps TRBD2 (7 bases). Germline V gene data show CDR1 as KGHSH and CDR2 as LQKENI. Trimming took 3 bases from V and 2 from J, leaving 23 bases between them. This CDR3 has 18 amino acids. CDR3 amino acids: CASSPGRAVPGAPYEQYF. The CDR3 nucleotides read TGTGCCAGCTCACCGGGGAGGGCCGTCCCAGGGGCGCCCTACGAGCAGTACTTC.

The genes are TRBV7-8 and TRBJ2-3, with a possible D match to TRBD2 (5 bases). Germline loops: CDR1 SGHVS, CDR2 FQNEAQ. The length of the CDR3 is 15 residues. V was clipped by 3 bases and J by 11 bases, with 21 bases between them. CDR3 loop: CASSLNAGSVSLQYF. The CDR3 nucleotides are TGTGCCAGCAGCTTGAATGCGGGCTCAGTGAGTTTGCAGTATTTT.

The chain is built from TRBV7-9 and TRBJ2-6; D is ambiguous. V was shortened by 1 base and J by 1 base, with 5 bases between the two germline ends. Germline V gives CDR1 SEHNR, CDR2 FQNEAQ (reference sequence). The CDR3 covers 15 residues. The CDR3 sequence is CASSLEGSGANVLTF. The CDR3 nucleotides are TGTGCCAGCAGCTTAGAAGGTTCTGGGGCCAACGTCCTGACTTTC.

The J gene is TRBJ2-1, the V gene TRBV2, with TRBD2 matching 9 bases. The CDR3 contains 15 residues. Germline V gene data show CDR1 as SNHLY and CDR2 as FYNNEI. Losses at the gene ends were 6 bases for V and 8 bases for J; bases not matched to a gene: 11. In nucleotides, the CDR3 is TGTGCCAGCAGGCCTTTAGCGGGAGTAGTATATGAGCAGTTCTTC. Its protein product is CASRPLAGVVYEQFF.

CDR3 coding DNA: TGTGCCAGCAGCTTAGGTACTACCGCTTACCAAGAGACCCAGTACTTC. Its protein product is CASSLGTTAYQETQYF. The rearrangement links TRBV11-3 to TRBJ2-5; D not resolved. V was cut by 1 base and J by 0 bases, with 12 bases left in between. This CDR3 region has 16 residues. In germline, CDR1 is SGHNT, CDR2 YENEEA.

The chain has TRBV19 and TRBJ1-2; D unclear. V dropped 8 bases and J dropped 3 bases, with 19 bases sitting between them. CDR1 and CDR2 from the germline V gene are LNHDA and SQIVND (reference sequence). The CDR3 is made up of 15 amino acids. The CDR3 loop is CASHDPGGSDYGYTF. CDR3 nucleotides: TGTGCCAGTCATGATCCAGGAGGATCGGACTATGGCTACACCTTC.

This chain joins TRBV11-3 and TRBJ2-2, with 11 bases matching TRBD2. Losses at the gene ends were 1 base for V and 3 bases for J; bases not matched to a gene: 13. Per the germline V gene, CDR1 is SGHNT and CDR2 is YENEEA. The CDR3 length is 20 residues. CDR3 sequence: CASSLGGPGPGLADTGELFF. As DNA, the CDR3 is TGTGCCAGCAGCTTAGGAGGACCCGGACCGGGACTAGCGGACACCGGGGAGCTGTTTTTT.

A word on this clone: Other DNA sequences within the sample encode an identical CDR3. The gene calls are TRBV28 and TRBJ1-1; D gene uncertain. CDR1 is MDHEN, CDR2 SYDVKM, per germline. CDR3 length equals 11 residues. Trimming cost V 7 bases and J 0 bases, with 3 bases left between them. This chain's CDR3 is CASTMNTEAFF. The CDR3, as DNA: TGTGCCAGCACCATGAACACTGAAGCTTTCTTT.

The V gene is TRBV19, the J gene TRBJ2-1; 10 positions agree with TRBD1. CDR1 is LNHDA, CDR2 SQIVND, per germline (reference sequence). The CDR3 extends over 14 amino acids. The trim removed 3 bases at V and 7 bases at J, leaving 3 bases unmatched. The CDR3 nucleotides are TGTGCCAGTAGTATTGGGGACAGGGGAAATGAGCAGTTCTTC. Protein product: CASSIGDRGNEQFF.

This chain links TRBV5-8 with TRBJ2-2; D not resolved. The V gene lost 5 bases and the J gene lost 6 bases, with 8 bases spanning the gap. The CDR3 runs to 12 residues. Germline V gene sequence: CDR1 SGHTS, CDR2 YDEGEE. The CDR3 protein is CASRDQAGELFF. As DNA, the CDR3 is TGTGCCAGCAGAGATCAAGCCGGGGAGCTGTTTTTT.

The chain uses TRBV28 and TRBJ1-2; D gene ambiguous. The V end lost 3 bases, the J end lost 8 bases, and 10 bases lay between the germline ends. CDR3 length: 12 residues. Germline values: CDR1 MDHEN, CDR2 SYDVKM. CDR3 nucleotides: TGTGCCAGCAGTTTTCTAGGGCGAGGCTACACCTTC. Protein product: CASSFLGRGYTF.

The rearrangement uses TRBV12-5 and TRBJ2-3, with TRBD2 matching 8 bases. The V gene's germline CDR1 is LGHNT and CDR2 FRNRAP. The V segment lost 10 bases and the J segment 4 bases; nucleotides outside the gene matches: 7. The CDR3 length is 13 residues. CDR3 region: CATQAGAADTQYF. The CDR3 coding sequence is TGTGCTACCCAAGCGGGGGCGGCAGATACGCAGTATTTT.